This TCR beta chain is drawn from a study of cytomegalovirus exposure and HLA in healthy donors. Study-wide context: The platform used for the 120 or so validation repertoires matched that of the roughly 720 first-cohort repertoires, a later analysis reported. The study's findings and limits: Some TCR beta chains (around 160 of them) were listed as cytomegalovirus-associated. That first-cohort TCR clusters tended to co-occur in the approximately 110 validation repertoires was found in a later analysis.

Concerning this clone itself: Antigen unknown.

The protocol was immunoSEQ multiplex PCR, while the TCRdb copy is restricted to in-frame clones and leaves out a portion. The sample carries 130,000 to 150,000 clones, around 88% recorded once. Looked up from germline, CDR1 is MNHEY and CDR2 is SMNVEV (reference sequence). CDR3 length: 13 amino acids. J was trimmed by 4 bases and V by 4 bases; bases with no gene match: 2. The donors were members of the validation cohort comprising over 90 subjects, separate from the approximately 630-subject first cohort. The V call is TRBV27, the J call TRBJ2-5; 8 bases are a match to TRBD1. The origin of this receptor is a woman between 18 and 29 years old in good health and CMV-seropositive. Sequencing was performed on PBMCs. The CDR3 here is CASSWTGPETQYF. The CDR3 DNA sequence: TGTGCCAGCAGTTGGACAGGGCCAGAGACCCAGTACTTC.